This is a list of T cell receptor beta chains from one sample in a study of blood T cell repertoires in COVID-19. Assay used: immunoSEQ multiplex PCR; TCRdb lists only in-frame clones, some missing. The table lists 30,000 to 40,000 clones, 85% to 95% of them singletons. Sequencing was performed on peripheral blood. The receptors stem from a male donor with active COVID-19. Both conserved end residues are part of each CDR3. The D gene is left open where the match is weak. A clone size is listed for some rows: how often the clone was seen (once, few, many), or a class if it is expanded.

V gene	J gene	clone size	D gene	CDR3 DNA	CDR3 protein
TRBV13	TRBJ2-7	medium-sized	NA	TGTGCCAGCAGCGGCCCCTACGAGCAGTACTTC	CASSGPYEQYF
TRBV6-2/TRBV6-3	TRBJ2-7	NA	NA	TGTGCCAGCAGCGGCGGGTTGGTTGGTCTCTACGAGCAGTACTTC	CASSGGLVGLYEQYF
TRBV9	TRBJ1-1	NA	NA	TGTGCCAGCAGCCAACTAAGGACTGAAGCTTTCTTT	CASSQLRTEAFF
TRBV6-5	TRBJ1-3	NA	NA	TGTGCCAGTACAGGTCAGGTTCTTCGTGGAAACACCATATATTTT	CASTGQVLRGNTIYF
TRBV6-5	TRBJ1-1	NA	NA	TGTGCCAGCAGTTACCGCGGGGGTTGGAGTGGGACTGAAGCTTTCTTT	CASSYRGGWSGTEAFF
TRBV18	TRBJ2-3	NA	TRBD2	TGTGCCAGTTCACGGACTAGCGGAGCTAGCACAGATACGCAGTATTTT	CASSRTSGASTDTQYF
TRBV4-3	TRBJ1-5	NA	NA	TGCGCCAGCAGCCAAGATAGTAATCAGCCCCAGCATTTT	CASSQDSNQPQHF
TRBV6-2/TRBV6-3	TRBJ1-5	few	TRBD1	TGTGCCAGCAGCCAGAGGACAGGGGGCGTCAATCAGCCCCAGCATTTT	CASSQRTGGVNQPQHF
TRBV6-5	TRBJ2-3	once	NA	TGTGCCAGCAGAGACAGAAACACAGATACGCAGTATTTT	CASRDRNTDTQYF
TRBV18	TRBJ1-3	NA	NA	TGTGCCAGCTCACCACGGGAGGCGGCCGGGCTTACCATATATTTT	CASSPREAAGLTIYF
TRBV9	TRBJ1-3	NA	NA	TGTGCCAGCAGCGTAGCGGAATGGGAGGGGAACTCTGGAAACACCATATATTTT	CASSVAEWEGNSGNTIYF
TRBV6-5	TRBJ1-1	NA	TRBD1	TGTGCCAGCACTCTAGGACAGGGTCCCTCAGATGAAGCTTTCTTT	CASTLGQGPSDEAFF
TRBV28	TRBJ1-1	once	NA	TGTGCCAGCAGTTTATTTCCGGTTGAAGCTTTCTTT	CASSLFPVEAFF
TRBV4-2	TRBJ2-1	NA	NA	TGTGCCAGCTACGGCGGGCCTGGCAATGAGCAGTTCTTC	CASYGGPGNEQFF
TRBV4-1	TRBJ1-1	NA	TRBD1	TGCGCCAGCAGCCAAGCTAACCGGGGACAGCCAGAGGAGTGGTTT	CASSQANRGQPEEWF
TRBV7-2	TRBJ1-5	NA	NA	TGTGCCAGCAGCTTAGCGGCGGGACAGCCCCAGCATTTT	CASSLAAGQPQHF
TRBV6-5	TRBJ1-5	NA	TRBD1	TGTGCCAGCAGTTTCGGACAGGGTTCGCGGCCCCAGCATTTT	CASSFGQGSRPQHF
TRBV7-6	TRBJ2-2	NA	NA	TGTGCCAGCAGCTTTTTTCAGGGGTCGAACACCGGGGAGCTGTTTTTT	CASSFFQGSNTGELFF